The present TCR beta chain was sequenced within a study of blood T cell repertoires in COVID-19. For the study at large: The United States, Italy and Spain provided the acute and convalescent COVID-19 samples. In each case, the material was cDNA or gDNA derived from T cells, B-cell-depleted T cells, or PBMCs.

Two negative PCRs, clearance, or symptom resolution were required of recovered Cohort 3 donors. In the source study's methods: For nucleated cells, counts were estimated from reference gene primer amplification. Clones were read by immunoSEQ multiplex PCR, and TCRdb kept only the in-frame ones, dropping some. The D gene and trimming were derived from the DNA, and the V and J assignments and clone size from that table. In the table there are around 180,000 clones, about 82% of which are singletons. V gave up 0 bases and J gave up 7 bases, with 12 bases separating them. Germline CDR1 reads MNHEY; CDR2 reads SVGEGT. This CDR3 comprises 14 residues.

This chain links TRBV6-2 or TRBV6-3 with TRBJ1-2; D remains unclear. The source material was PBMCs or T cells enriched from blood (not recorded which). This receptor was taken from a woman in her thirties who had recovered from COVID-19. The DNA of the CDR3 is TGTGCCAGCAGTTACTCGCGGGGAAGGGCTGGCTACACCTTC. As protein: CASSYSRGRAGYTF.